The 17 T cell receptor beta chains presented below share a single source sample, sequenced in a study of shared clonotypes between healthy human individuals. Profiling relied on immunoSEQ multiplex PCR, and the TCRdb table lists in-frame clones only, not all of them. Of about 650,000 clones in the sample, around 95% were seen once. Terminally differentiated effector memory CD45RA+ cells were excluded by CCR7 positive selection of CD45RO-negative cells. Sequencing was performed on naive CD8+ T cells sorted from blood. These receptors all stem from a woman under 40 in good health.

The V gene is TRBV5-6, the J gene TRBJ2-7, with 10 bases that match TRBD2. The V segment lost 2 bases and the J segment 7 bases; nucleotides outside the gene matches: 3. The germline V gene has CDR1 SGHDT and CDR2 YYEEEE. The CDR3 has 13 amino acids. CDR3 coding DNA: TGTGCCAGCAGCTTAAGCGGGAGGGTAGAGCAGTACTTC. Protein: CASSLSGRVEQYF.

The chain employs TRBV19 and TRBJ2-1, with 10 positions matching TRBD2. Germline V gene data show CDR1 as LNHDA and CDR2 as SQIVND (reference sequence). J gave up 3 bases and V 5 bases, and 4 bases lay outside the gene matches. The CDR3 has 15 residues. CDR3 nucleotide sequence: TGTGCCAGTAGTTCTAGCGGGAGTGACTACAATGAGCAGTTCTTC. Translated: CASSSSGSDYNEQFF. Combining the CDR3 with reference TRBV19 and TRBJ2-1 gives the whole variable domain DGGITQSPKYLFRKEGQNVTLSCEQNLNHDAMYWYRQDPGQGLRLIYYSQIVNDFQKGDIAEGYSVSREKKESFPLTVTSAQKNPTAFYLCASSSSGSDYNEQFFGPGTRLTVL.

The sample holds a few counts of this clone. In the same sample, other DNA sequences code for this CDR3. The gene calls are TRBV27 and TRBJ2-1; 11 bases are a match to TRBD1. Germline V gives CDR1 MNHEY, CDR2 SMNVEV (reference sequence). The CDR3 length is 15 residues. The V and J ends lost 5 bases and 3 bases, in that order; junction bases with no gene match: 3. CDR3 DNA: TGTGCCAGCAGTCCCGGGACAGGGGGCTACAATGAGCAGTTCTTC. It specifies CASSPGTGGYNEQFF.

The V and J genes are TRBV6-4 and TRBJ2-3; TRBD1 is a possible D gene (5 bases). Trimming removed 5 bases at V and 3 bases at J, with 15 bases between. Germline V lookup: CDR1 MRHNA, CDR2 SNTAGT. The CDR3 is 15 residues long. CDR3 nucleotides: TGTGCCAGCAGTCCCTGGGCAGGGAAGACAGATACGCAGTATTTT. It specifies CASSPWAGKTDTQYF.

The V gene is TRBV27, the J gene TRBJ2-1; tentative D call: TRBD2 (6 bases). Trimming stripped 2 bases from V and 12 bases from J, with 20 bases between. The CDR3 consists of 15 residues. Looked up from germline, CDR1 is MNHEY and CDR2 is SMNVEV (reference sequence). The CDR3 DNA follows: TGTGCCAGCAGTTTAGTCAGCGGGCTCGGGAGTCCGCAGTTCTTC. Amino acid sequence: CASSLVSGLGSPQFF.

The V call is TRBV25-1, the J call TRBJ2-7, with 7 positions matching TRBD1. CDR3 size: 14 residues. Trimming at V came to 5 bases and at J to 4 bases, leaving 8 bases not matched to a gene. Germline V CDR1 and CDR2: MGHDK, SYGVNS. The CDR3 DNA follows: TGTGCCAGCAGTTGGACAGGCCGGACGTACGAGCAGTACTTC. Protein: CASSWTGRTYEQYF.

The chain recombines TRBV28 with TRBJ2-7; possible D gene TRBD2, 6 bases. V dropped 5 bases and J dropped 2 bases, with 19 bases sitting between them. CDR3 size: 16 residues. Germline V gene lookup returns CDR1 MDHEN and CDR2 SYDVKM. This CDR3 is CASSPPGTRIPYEQYF. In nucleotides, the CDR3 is TGTGCCAGCAGTCCCCCAGGGACTCGGATTCCCTACGAGCAGTACTTC. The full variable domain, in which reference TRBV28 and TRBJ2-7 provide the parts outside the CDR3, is DVKVTQSSRYLVKRTGEKVFLECVQDMDHENMFWYRQDPGLGLRLIYFSYDVKMKEKGDIPEGYSVSREKKERFSLILESASTNQTSMYLCASSPPGTRIPYEQYFGPGTRLTVT.

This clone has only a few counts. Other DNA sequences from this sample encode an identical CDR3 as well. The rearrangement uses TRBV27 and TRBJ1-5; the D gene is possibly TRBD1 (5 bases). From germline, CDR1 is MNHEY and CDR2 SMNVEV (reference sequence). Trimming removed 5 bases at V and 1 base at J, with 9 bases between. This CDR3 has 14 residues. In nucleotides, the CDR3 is TGTGCCAGCAGTACCCAGGGAAGCAATCAGCCCCAGCATTTT. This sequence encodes CASSTQGSNQPQHF.

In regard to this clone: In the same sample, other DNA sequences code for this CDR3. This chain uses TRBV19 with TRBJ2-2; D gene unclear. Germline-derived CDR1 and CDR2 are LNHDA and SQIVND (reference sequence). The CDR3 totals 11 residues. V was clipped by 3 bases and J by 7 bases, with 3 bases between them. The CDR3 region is CASSIGGELFF. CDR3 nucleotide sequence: TGTGCCAGTAGTATTGGCGGGGAGCTGTTTTTT.

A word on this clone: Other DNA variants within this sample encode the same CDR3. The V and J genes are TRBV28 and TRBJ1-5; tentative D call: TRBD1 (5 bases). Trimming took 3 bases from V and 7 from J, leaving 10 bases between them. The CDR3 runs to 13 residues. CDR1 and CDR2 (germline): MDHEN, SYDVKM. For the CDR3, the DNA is TGTGCCAGCAGTTTCAGGGTAGGGCAGCCCCAGCATTTT. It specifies CASSFRVGQPQHF. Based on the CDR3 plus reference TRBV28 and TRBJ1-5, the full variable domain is DVKVTQSSRYLVKRTGEKVFLECVQDMDHENMFWYRQDPGLGLRLIYFSYDVKMKEKGDIPEGYSVSREKKERFSLILESASTNQTSMYLCASSFRVGQPQHFGDGTRLSIL.

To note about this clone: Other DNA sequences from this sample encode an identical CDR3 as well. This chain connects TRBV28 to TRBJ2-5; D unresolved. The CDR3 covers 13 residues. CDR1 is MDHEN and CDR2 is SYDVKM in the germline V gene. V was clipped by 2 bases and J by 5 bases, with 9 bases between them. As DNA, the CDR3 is TGTGCCAGCAGTTTACTGGTCCGGGAGACCCAGTACTTC. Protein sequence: CASSLLVRETQYF. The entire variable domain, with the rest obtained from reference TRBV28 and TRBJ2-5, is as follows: DVKVTQSSRYLVKRTGEKVFLECVQDMDHENMFWYRQDPGLGLRLIYFSYDVKMKEKGDIPEGYSVSREKKERFSLILESASTNQTSMYLCASSLLVRETQYFGPGTRLLVL.

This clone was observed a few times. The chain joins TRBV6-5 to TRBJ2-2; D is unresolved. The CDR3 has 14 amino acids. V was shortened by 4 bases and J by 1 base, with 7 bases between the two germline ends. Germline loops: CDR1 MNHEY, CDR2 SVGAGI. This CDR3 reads CASSFSWNTGELFF. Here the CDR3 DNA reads TGTGCCAGCAGTTTCTCTTGGAACACCGGGGAGCTGTTTTTT.

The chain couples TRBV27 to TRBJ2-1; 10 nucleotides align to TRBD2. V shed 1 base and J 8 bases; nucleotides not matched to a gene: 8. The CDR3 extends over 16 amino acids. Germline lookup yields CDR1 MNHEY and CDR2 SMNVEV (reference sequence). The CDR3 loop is CASSLWSGRGMDEQFF. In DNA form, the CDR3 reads TGTGCCAGCAGTTTATGGAGCGGGAGGGGTATGGATGAGCAGTTCTTC.

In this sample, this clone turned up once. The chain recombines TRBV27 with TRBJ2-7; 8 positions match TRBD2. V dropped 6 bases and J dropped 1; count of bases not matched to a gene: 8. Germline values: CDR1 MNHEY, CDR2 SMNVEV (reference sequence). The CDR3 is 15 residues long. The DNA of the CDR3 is TGTGCCAGCAGCCGGGGGGCGGGAGGATCCTACGAGCAGTACTTC. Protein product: CASSRGAGGSYEQYF.

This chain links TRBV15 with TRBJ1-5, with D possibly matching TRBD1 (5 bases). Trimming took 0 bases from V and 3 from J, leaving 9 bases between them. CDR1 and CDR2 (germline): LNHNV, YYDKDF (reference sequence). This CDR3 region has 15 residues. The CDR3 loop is CATSRDGGLNQPQHF. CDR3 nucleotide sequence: TGTGCCACCAGCAGAGATGGGGGACTCAATCAGCCCCAGCATTTT.

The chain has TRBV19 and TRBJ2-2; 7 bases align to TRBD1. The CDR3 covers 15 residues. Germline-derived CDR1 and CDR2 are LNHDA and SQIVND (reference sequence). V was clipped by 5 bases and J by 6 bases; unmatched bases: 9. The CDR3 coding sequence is TGTGCCAGTAGTGAGCCGACAGGGTACGCCGGGGAGCTGTTTTTT. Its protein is CASSEPTGYAGELFF.

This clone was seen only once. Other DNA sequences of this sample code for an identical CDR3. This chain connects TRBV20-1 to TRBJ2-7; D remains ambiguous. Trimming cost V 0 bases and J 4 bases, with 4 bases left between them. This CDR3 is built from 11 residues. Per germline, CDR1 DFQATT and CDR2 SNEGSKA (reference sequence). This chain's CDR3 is CSARDSYEQYF. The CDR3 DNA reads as TGCAGTGCTAGAGATTCGTACGAGCAGTACTTC.